This entry describes one T cell receptor (beta chain). This entry comes from a study of blood T cell repertoires in COVID-19. In the study overall: Spain, Italy and the United States supplied samples that represented acute and convalescent COVID-19. Sample material is recorded as cDNA or gDNA derived from T cells, B-cell-depleted T cells, or PBMCs.

Original handling: Reference gene primer amplification in the assay estimated nucleated cell counts. Clones were sequenced by immunoSEQ multiplex PCR, and TCRdb holds only the in-frame ones, with some missing. D and trimming come from the DNA, and the V and J calls and clone size come from that table. The top ten clones hold more than 0.85% of a sample with some 81,000 clones, about nine tenths of them seen once. CDR1 and CDR2 (germline): SGHTA, FQGTGA. The V end lost 3 bases, the J end lost 5 bases, and 4 bases lay between the germline ends. The CDR3 is 12 residues long. The sequence was collected from a woman between 45 and 65 years old in a cohort sampled during active COVID-19. Specimen: peripheral blood. V gene TRBV7-3 combines with J gene TRBJ2-2, with D hard to call. The CDR3 spells CASSFGTGELFF. The CDR3 DNA reads TGTGCCAGCAGCTTCGGTACCGGGGAGCTGTTTTTT. The whole variable domain, remainder taken from reference TRBV7-3 and TRBJ2-2, is GAGVSQTPSNKVTEKGKYVELRCDPISGHTALYWYRQSLGQGPEFLIYFQGTGAADDSGLPNDRFFAVRPEGSVSTLKIQRTERGDSAVYLCASSFGTGELFFGEGSRLTVL.